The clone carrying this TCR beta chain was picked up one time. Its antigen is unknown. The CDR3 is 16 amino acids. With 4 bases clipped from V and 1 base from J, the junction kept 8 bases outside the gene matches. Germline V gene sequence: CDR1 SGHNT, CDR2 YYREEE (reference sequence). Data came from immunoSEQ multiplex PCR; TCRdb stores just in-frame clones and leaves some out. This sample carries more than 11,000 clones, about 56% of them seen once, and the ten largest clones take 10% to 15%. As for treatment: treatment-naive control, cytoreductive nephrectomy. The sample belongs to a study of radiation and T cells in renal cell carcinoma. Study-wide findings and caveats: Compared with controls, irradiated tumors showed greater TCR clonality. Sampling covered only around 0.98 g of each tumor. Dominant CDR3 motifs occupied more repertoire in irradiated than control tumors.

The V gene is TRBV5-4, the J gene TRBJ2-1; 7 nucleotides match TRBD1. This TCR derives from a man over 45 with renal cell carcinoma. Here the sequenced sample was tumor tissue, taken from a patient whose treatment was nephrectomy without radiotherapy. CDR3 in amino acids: CASSPGTERSYNEQFF. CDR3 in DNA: TGTGCCAGCAGCCCTGGGACAGAGAGATCCTACAATGAGCAGTTCTTC.